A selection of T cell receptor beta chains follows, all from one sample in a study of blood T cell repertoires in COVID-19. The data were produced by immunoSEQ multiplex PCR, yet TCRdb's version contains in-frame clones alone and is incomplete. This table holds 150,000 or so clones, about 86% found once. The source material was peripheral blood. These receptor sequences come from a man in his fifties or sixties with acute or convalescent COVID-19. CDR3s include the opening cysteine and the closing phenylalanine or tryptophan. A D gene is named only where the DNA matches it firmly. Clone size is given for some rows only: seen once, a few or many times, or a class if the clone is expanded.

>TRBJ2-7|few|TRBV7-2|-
CASSGRRDLSYEQYF
TGTGCCAGCAGCGGGAGAAGGGATCTCTCCTACGAGCAGTACTTC
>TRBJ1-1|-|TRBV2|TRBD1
CASPRQGGMNTEAFF
TGTGCCAGCCCTCGGCAGGGGGGAATGAACACTGAAGCTTTCTTT
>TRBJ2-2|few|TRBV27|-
CASSLSPPWGPRVNTGELFF
TGTGCCAGCAGTTTATCGCCCCCTTGGGGCCCCCGGGTAAACACCGGGGAGCTGTTTTTT
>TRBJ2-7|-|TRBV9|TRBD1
CASSLQGAAYEQYF
TGTGCCAGCAGCTTACAGGGGGCCGCCTACGAGCAGTACTTC
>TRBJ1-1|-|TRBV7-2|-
CASSLPHLDTEAFF
TGTGCCAGCAGCTTACCCCACTTGGACACTGAAGCTTTCTTT
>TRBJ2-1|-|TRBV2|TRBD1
CASSEAGDRGNTKAPYNEQFF
TGTGCCAGCAGTGAAGCGGGGGACAGGGGAAATACGAAAGCCCCCTACAATGAGCAGTTCTTC
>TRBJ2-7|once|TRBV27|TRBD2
CASSPRPSGRNEQYF
TGTGCCAGCAGCCCCCGGCCCAGCGGGAGAAACGAGCAGTACTTC
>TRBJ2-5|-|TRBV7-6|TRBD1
CASSPTPGTGWGETQYF
TGTGCCAGCAGCCCGACCCCCGGGACAGGGTGGGGAGAGACCCAGTACTTC
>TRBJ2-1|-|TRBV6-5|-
CASSSNRDHEQFF
TGTGCCAGCAGTTCTAACAGGGACCATGAGCAGTTCTTC
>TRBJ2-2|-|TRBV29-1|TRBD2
CSVVLAGRAGELFF
TGCAGCGTTGTCTTGGCAGGGAGGGCCGGGGAGCTGTTTTTT
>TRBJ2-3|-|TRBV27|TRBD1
CASSRQLGTASTDTQYF
TGTGCCAGCAGCAGACAACTCGGGACAGCATCCACAGATACGCAGTATTTT
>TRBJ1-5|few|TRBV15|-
CATSRERRQGNSNQPQHF
TGTGCCACCAGCAGAGAGCGGCGGCAGGGAAATAGCAATCAGCCCCAGCATTTT
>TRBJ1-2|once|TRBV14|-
CASSFGPLPGYTF
TGTGCCAGCAGCTTCGGTCCCTTGCCCGGCTACACCTTC